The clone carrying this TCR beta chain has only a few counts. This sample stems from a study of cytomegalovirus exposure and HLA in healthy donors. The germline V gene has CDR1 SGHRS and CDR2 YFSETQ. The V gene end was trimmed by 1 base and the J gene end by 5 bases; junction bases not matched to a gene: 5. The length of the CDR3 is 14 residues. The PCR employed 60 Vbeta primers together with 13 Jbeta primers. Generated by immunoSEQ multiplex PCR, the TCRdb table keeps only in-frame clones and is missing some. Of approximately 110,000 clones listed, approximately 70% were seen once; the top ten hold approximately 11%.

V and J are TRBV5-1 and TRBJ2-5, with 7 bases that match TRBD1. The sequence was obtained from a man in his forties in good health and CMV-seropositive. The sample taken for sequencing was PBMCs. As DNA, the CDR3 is TGCGCCAGCAGCTTGCAGGGGGACAAGGAGACCCAGTACTTC. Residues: CASSLQGDKETQYF.